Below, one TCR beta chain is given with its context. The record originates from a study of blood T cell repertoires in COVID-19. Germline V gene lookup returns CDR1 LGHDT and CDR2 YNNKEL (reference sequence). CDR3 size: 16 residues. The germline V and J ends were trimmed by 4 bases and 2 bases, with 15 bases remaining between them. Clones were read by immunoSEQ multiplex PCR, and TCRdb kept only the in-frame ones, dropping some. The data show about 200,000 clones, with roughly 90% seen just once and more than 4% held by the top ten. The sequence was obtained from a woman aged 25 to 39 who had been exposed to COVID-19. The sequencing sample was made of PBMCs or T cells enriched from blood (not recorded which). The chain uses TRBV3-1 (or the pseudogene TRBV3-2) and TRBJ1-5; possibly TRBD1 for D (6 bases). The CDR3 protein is CASSLGGGDGNQPQHF. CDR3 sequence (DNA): TGTGCCAGCAGCCTAGGGGGGGGCGACGGCAATCAGCCCCAGCATTTT.